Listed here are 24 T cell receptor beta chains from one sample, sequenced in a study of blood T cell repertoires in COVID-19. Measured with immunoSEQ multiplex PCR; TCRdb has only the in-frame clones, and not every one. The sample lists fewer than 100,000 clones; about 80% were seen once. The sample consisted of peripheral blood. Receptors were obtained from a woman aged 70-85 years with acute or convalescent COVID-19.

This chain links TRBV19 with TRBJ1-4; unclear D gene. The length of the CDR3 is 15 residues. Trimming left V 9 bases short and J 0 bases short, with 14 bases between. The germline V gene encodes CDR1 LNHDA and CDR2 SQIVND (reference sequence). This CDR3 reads CASALGGTTNEKLFF. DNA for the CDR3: TGTGCCAGCGCCCTGGGAGGGACAACTAATGAAAAACTGTTTTTT.

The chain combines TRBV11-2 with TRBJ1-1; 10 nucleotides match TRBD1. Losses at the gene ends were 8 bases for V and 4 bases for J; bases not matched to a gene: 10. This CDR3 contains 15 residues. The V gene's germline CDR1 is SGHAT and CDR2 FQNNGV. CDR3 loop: CASVDRGAIGTEAFF. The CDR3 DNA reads TGTGCCAGCGTGGACAGGGGGGCAATAGGCACTGAAGCTTTCTTT.

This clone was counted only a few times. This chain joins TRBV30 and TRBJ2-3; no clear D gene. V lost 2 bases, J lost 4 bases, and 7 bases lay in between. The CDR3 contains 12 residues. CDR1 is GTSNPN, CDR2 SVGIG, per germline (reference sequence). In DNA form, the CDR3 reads TGTGCCTGGAGTCAGACATCAGATACGCAGTATTTT. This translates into CAWSQTSDTQYF.

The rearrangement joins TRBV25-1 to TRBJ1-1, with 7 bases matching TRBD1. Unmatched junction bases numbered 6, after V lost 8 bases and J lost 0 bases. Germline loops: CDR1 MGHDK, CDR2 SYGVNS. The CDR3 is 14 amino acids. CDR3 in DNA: TGTGCCAGCCGACAGACAGGGCTGAACACTGAAGCTTTCTTT. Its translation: CASRQTGLNTEAFF.

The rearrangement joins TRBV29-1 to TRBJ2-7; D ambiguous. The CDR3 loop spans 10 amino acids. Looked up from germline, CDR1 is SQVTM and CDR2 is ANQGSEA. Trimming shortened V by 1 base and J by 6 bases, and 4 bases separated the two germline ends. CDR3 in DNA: TGCAGCGTTGAAGTCGGCGAGCAGTACTTC. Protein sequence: CSVEVGEQYF.

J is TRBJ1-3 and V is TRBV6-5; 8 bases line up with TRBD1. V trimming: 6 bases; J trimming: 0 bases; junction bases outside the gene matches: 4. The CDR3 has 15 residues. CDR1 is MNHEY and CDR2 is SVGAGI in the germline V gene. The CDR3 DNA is TGTGCCAGCAGACCCACAGGGGGCTCTGGAAACACCATATATTTT. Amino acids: CASRPTGGSGNTIYF.

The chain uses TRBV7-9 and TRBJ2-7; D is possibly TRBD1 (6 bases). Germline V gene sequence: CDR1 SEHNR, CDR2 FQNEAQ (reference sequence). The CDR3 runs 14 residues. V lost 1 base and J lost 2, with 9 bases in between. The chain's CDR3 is CASSLGQVAYEQYF. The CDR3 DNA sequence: TGTGCCAGCAGCTTAGGACAGGTTGCCTACGAGCAGTACTTC. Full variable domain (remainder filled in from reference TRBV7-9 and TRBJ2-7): DTGVSQNPRHKITKRGQNVTFRCDPISEHNRLYWYRQTLGQGPEFLTYFQNEAQLEKSRLLSDRFSAERPKGSFSTLEIQRTEQGDSAMYLCASSLGQVAYEQYFGPGTRLTVT.

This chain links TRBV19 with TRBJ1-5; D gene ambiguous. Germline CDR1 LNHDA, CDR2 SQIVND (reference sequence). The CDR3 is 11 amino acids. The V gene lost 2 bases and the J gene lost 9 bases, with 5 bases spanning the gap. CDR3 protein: CASSINGPQHF. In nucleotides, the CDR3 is TGTGCCAGTAGTATAAACGGGCCCCAGCATTTT.

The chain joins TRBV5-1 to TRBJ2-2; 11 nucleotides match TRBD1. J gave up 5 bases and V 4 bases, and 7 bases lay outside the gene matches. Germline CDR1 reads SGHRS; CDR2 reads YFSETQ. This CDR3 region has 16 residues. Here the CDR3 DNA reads TGCGCCAGCAGCGGCGGACAGGGGGCTAAAACCGGGGAGCTGTTTTTT. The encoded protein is CASSGGQGAKTGELFF.

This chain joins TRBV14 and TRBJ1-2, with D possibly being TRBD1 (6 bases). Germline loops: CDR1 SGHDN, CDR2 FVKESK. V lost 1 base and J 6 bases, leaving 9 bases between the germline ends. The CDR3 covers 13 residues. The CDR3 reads CASSQVRGNGYTF. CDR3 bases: TGTGCCAGCAGCCAAGTGAGGGGGAATGGCTACACCTTC.

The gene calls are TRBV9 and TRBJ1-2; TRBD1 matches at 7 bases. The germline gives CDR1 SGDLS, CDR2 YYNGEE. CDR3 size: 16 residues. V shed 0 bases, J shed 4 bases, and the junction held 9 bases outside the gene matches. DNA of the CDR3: TGTGCCAGCAGCGTAGGGGAGGTAGGGGGCATCTATGGCTACACCTTC. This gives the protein CASSVGEVGGIYGYTF.

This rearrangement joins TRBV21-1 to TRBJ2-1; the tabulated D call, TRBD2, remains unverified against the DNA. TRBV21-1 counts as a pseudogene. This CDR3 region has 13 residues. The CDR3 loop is CASSKGSTPFRFF. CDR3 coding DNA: TGTGCCAGCAGCAAAGGTAGCACCCCCTTTCGGTTCTTC.

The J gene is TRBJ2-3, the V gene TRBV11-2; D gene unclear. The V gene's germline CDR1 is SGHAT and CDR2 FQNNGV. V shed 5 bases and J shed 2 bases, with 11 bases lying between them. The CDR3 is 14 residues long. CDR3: CASSPRVLTDTQYF. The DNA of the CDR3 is TGTGCCAGCAGCCCCCGGGTTCTCACAGATACGCAGTATTTT.

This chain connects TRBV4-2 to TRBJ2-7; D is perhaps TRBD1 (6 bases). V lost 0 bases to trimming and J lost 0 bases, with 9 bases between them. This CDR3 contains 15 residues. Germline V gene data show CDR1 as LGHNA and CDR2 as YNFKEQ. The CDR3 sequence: CASSQEPGASYEQYF. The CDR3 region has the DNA TGTGCCAGCAGCCAAGAGCCAGGGGCCTCCTACGAGCAGTACTTC.

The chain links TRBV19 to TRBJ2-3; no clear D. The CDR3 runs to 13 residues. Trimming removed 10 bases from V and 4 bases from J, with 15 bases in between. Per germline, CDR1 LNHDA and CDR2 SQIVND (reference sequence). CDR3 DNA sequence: TGTGCCACCGCAGAAATTGAAGCAGATACGCAGTATTTT. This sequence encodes CATAEIEADTQYF. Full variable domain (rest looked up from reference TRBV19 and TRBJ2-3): DGGITQSPKYLFRKEGQNVTLSCEQNLNHDAMYWYRQDPGQGLRLIYYSQIVNDFQKGDIAEGYSVSREKKESFPLTVTSAQKNPTAFYLCATAEIEADTQYFGPGTRLTVL.

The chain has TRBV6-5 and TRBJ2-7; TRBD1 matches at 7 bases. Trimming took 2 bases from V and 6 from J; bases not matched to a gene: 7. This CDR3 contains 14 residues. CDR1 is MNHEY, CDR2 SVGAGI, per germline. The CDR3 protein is CASSYRGQSLEQYF. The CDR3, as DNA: TGTGCCAGCAGTTACCGGGGACAGTCGCTCGAGCAGTACTTC.

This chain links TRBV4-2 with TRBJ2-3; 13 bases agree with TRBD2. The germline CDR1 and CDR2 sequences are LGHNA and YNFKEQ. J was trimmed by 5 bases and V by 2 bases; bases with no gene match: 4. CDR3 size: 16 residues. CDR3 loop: CASSQTSGGAEDTQYF. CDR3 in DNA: TGTGCCAGCAGCCAAACTAGCGGGGGGGCCGAAGATACGCAGTATTTT.

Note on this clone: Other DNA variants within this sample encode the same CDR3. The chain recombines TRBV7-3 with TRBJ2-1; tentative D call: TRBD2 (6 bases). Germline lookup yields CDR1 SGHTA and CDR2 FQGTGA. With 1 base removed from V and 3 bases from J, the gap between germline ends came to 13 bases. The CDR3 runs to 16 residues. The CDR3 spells CASSLSPTSSYNEQFF. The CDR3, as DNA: TGTGCCAGCAGCTTAAGTCCAACTAGCAGCTACAATGAGCAGTTCTTC. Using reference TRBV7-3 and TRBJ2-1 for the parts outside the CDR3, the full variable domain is GAGVSQTPSNKVTEKGKYVELRCDPISGHTALYWYRQSLGQGPEFLIYFQGTGAADDSGLPNDRFFAVRPEGSVSTLKIQRTERGDSAVYLCASSLSPTSSYNEQFFGPGTRLTVL.

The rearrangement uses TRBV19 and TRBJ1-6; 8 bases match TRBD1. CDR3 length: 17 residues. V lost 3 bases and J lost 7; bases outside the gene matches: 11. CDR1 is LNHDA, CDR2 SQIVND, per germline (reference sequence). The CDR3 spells CASSIIDRGSGNSPLHF. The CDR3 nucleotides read TGTGCCAGTAGTATTATCGACAGGGGATCGGGGAATTCACCCCTCCACTTT.

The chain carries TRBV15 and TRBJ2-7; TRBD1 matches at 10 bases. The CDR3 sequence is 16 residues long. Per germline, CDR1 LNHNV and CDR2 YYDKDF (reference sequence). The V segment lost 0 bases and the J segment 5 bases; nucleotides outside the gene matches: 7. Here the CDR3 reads CATSRDVPGTGDEQYF. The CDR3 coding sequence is TGTGCCACCAGCAGAGATGTCCCAGGGACAGGGGACGAGCAGTACTTC.

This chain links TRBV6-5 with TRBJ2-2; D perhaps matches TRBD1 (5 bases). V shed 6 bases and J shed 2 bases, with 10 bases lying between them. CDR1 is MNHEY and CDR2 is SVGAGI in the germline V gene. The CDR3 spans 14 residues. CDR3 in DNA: TGTGCCAGCAGGAACAGGAAAAACACCGGGGAGCTGTTTTTT. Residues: CASRNRKNTGELFF.

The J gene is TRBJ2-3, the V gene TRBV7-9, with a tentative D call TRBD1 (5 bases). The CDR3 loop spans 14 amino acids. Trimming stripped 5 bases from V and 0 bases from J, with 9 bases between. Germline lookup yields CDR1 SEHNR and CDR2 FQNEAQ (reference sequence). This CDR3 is CASSRRQSTDTQYF. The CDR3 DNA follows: TGTGCCAGCAGCAGGCGACAGAGCACAGATACGCAGTATTTT. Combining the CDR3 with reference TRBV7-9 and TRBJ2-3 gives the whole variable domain DTGVSQNPRHKITKRGQNVTFRCDPISEHNRLYWYRQTLGQGPEFLTYFQNEAQLEKSRLLSDRFSAERPKGSFSTLEIQRTEQGDSAMYLCASSRRQSTDTQYFGPGTRLTVL.

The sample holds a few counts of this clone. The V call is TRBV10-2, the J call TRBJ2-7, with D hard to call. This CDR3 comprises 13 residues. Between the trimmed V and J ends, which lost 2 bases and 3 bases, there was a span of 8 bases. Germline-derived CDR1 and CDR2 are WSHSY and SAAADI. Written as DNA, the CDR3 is TGCGCCAGCAGTGAGGACTTCCTCTACGAGCAGTACTTC. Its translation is CASSEDFLYEQYF.

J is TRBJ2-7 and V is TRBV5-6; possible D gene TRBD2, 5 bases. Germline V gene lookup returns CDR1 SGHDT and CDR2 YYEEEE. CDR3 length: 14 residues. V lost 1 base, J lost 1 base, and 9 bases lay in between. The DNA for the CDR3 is TGTGCCAGCAGCTTGTTTGGCGGGTCCTACGAGCAGTACTTC. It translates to CASSLFGGSYEQYF. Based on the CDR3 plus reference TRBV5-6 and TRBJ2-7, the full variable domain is DAGVTQSPTHLIKTRGQQVTLRCSPKSGHDTVSWYQQALGQGPQFIFQYYEEEERQRGNFPDRFSGHQFPNYSSELNVNALLLGDSALYLCASSLFGGSYEQYFGPGTRLTVT.